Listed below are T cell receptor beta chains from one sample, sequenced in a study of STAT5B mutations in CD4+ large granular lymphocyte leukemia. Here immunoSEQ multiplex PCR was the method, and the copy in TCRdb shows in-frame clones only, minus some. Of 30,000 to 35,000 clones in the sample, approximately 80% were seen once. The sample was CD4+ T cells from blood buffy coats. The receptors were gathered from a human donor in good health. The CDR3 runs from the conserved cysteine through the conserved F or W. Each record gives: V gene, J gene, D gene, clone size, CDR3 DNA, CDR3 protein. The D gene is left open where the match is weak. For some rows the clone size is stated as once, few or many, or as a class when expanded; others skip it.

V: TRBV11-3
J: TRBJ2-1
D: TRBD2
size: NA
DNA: TGTGCCAGCAGCTTAGGACTAGCGGGACGCCAGAGCTCCTACAATGAGCAGTTCTTC
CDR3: CASSLGLAGRQSSYNEQFF

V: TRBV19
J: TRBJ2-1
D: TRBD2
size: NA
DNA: TGTGCCAGTAGTATGGGACTAGCGTACGATGAGCAGTTCTTC
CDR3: CASSMGLAYDEQFF

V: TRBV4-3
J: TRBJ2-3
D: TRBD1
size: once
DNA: TGCGCCAGCAGCCAAGTCAGGGGGCCCCCCACAGATACGCAGTATTTT
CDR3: CASSQVRGPPTDTQYF

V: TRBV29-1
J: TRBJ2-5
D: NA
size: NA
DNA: TGCAGCCACCCCCCCGACCCCACGGCGAAGACCCAGTACTTC
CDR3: CSHPPDPTAKTQYF

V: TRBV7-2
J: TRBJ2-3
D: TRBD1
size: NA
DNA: TGTGCCAGCAGCTTAGAGGGGGCTGATACGCAGTATTTT
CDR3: CASSLEGADTQYF

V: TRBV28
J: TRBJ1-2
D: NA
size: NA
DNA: TGTGCCAGCAGCCATACAAGGGGCTACACCTTC
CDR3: CASSHTRGYTF

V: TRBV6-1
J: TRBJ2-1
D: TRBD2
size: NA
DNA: TGTGCCAGCAGTGATTCGGGAACTAGCGGTGGGTCCTACAATGAGCAGTTCTTC
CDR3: CASSDSGTSGGSYNEQFF

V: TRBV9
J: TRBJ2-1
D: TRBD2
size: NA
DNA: TGTGCCAGCAGCGTAGATGGCGGGAGAAATGAGCAGTTCTTC
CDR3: CASSVDGGRNEQFF

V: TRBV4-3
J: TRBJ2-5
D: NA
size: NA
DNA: TGCGCCAGCAGCCAAGATGTTTCCAGCGGGGAGACCCAGTACTTC
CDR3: CASSQDVSSGETQYF

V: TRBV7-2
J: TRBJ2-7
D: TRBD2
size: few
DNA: TGTGCCAGCAGCTTTCCCACAAGCGGGATGAACGAGCAGTACTTC
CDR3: CASSFPTSGMNEQYF

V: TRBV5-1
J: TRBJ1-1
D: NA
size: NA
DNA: TGCGCCAGCAGCTTGGAGTGGGGGAACACTGAAGCTTTCTTT
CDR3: CASSLEWGNTEAFF

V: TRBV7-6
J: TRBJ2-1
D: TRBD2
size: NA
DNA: TGTGCCAGCAGCTTAATCAGCGGGAGATACAATGAGCAGTTCTTC
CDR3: CASSLISGRYNEQFF

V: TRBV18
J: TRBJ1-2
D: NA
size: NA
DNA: TGTGCCAGCTCACCGGGCAGACTCTATGGCTACACCTTC
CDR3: CASSPGRLYGYTF

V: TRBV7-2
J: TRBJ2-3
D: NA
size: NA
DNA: TGTGCCAGCAGCCCCTCAACTAGCACAGATACGCAGTATTTT
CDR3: CASSPSTSTDTQYF

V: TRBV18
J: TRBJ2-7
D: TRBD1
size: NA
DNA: TGTGCCAGCTCACTCTCCGGGACAGGGAGCTCCTACGAGCAGTACTTC
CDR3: CASSLSGTGSSYEQYF

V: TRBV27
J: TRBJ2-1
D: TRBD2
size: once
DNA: TGTGCCAGCAGTACCTACGGGGGGGAGCACAATGAGCAGTTCTTC
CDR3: CASSTYGGEHNEQFF

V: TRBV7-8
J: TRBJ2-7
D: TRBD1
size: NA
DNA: TGTGCCAGCAGCTTGGGGCAGGGGGTGATCTACGAGCAGTACTTC
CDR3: CASSLGQGVIYEQYF

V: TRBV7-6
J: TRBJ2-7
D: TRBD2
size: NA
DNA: TGTGCCAGCAGCTTATCCCTGGGATCGGCTAGCGGGAGAGGGTACGAGCAGTACTTC
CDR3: CASSLSLGSASGRGYEQYF

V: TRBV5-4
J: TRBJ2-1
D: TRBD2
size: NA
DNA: TGTGCCAGCAGCTTAGGCGGGAGGGGGTCCTACAATGAGCAGTTCTTC
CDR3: CASSLGGRGSYNEQFF

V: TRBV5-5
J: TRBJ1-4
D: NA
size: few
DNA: TGTGCCAGCAGCTTGGAAGAGGGCAGAGGACTGTTTTTT
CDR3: CASSLEEGRGLFF

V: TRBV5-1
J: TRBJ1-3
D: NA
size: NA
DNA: TGCGCCAGCAGCTTGAACTCTGGAAACACCATATATTTT
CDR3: CASSLNSGNTIYF